Listed below are T cell receptor beta chains from one sample, sequenced in a study of CD8+ T cells in alopecia areata. The repertoire was sequenced with immunoSEQ multiplex PCR; TCRdb's copy has only in-frame clones and lacks some. The table has 140,000 to 150,000 clones, 45% to 60% seen once. Source: CD4+ T cells sorted from blood, taken at week 0. The receptors were sampled from a human donor with alopecia areata. CDR3s include the opening cysteine and the closing phenylalanine or tryptophan. D genes are given only for firm matches. The size entry is marked missing in some rows and otherwise reads once, few, many or a size class.

size | D | J | V | length | CDR3 | DNA
few | . | TRBJ2-3 | TRBV2 | 15 | CASSEVGSFPDTQYF | TGTGCCAGCAGTGAAGTCGGCAGTTTCCCAGATACGCAGTATTTT
. | . | TRBJ1-1 | TRBV7-9 | 14 | CASSLDSPPRRAFF | TGTGCCAGCAGCTTAGACTCGCCCCCACGAAGGGCTTTCTTT
. | . | TRBJ2-1 | TRBV30 | 13 | CAWSPRREVGQFF | TGTGCCTGGAGTCCCAGGAGGGAGGTAGGGCAGTTCTTC
. | TRBD1 | TRBJ2-7 | TRBV7-2 | 16 | CASSSPPGQRTYEQYF | TGTGCCAGCAGCAGCCCACCGGGACAGAGGACTTACGAGCAGTACTTC
. | . | TRBJ2-1 | TRBV5-4 | 13 | CASSPSISREQFF | TGTGCCAGCAGCCCCAGCATTTCGCGCGAGCAGTTCTTC
. | . | TRBJ1-2 | TRBV21-1 | 18 | CAIQQRTGGPIRNYGYTF | TGTGCCATCCAGCAGCGAACAGGGGGCCCTATACGAAACTATGGCTACACCTTC
. | . | TRBJ1-2 | TRBV30 | 14 | CAWKGREGHYGYTF | TGTGCCTGGAAGGGCAGGGAGGGTCACTATGGCTACACCTTC
. | . | TRBJ2-2 | TRBV2 | 14 | CASRTTGGAGELFF | TGTGCCAGCAGGACGACAGGAGGGGCCGGGGAGCTGTTTTTT
. | . | TRBJ2-5 | TRBV28 | 11 | CASSLGGVQYF | TGTGCCAGCAGTTTAGGGGGAGTCCAGTACTTC
. | TRBD1 | TRBJ1-5 | TRBV4-2 | 15 | CASTPGTASNQPQHF | TGTGCCAGCACCCCCGGGACAGCTAGCAATCAGCCCCAGCATTTT
. | . | TRBJ2-1 | TRBV7-3 | 15 | CASSFTLMENNEQFF | TGTGCCAGCAGCTTTACGCTAATGGAGAACAATGAGCAGTTCTTC
. | . | TRBJ2-7 | TRBV27 | 16 | CASSTMRDLRRYEQYF | TGTGCCAGCAGTACAATGCGGGACTTGCGGCGCTACGAGCAGTACTTC
. | TRBD1 | TRBJ1-2 | TRBV28 | 12 | CASSSQGVDYTF | TGTGCCAGCAGCTCACAGGGGGTAGACTACACCTTC
. | . | TRBJ2-3 | TRBV30 | 15 | CAWSPTGLLTDTQYF | TGTGCCTGGAGTCCCACCGGACTACTCACAGATACGCAGTATTTT
few | . | TRBJ2-1 | TRBV7-9 | 12 | CASSLTNNEQFF | TGTGCCAGCAGCTTAACTAACAATGAGCAGTTCTTC
few | . | TRBJ1-2 | TRBV30 | 11 | CAWSVGLRSSF | TGTGCCTGGAGTGTGGGACTAAGGAGCTCTTTC
. | TRBD2 | TRBJ2-6 | TRBV30 | 19 | CAWTKPGGGLNSGANVLTF | TGTGCCTGGACCAAGCCGGGAGGAGGTCTGAACTCTGGGGCCAACGTCCTGACTTTC
many | . | TRBJ2-2 | TRBV6-6 | 16 | CASSRGLSGGTGELFF | TGTGCCAGCAGCCGCGGGCTCAGCGGAGGGACCGGGGAGCTGTTTTTT
few | . | TRBJ2-6 | TRBV11-2 | 19 | CASTLRVGVGSSGANVLTF | TGTGCCAGCACCCTCCGGGTCGGGGTCGGATCCTCTGGGGCCAACGTCCTGACTTTC
. | . | TRBJ1-5 | TRBV29-1 | 13 | CSVALGSNQPQHF | TGCAGCGTTGCCTTAGGGAGCAATCAGCCCCAGCATTTT
few | . | TRBJ2-7 | TRBV29-1 | 13 | CSVGEGGSYEQYF | TGCAGCGTTGGGGAAGGGGGTTCCTACGAGCAGTACTTC
few | . | TRBJ1-1 | TRBV2 | 13 | CASSEELNTEAFF | TGTGCCAGCAGTGAGGAATTGAACACTGAAGCTTTCTTT
. | . | TRBJ2-2 | TRBV30 | 14 | CAWSGGRPFGELFF | TGTGCCTGGAGTGGGGGACGGCCTTTCGGGGAGCTGTTTTTT
. | . | TRBJ1-1 | TRBV20-1 | 11 | CSAKIYTEAFF | TGCAGTGCTAAGATTTACACTGAAGCTTTCTTT
. | . | TRBJ1-5 | TRBV7-2 | 13 | CASSVTQVQPQHF | TGTGCCAGCAGCGTAACACAGGTACAGCCCCAGCATTTT
. | . | TRBJ2-1 | TRBV9 | 15 | CASSNRPEQDNEQFF | TGTGCCAGCAGCAATCGACCGGAACAGGACAATGAGCAGTTCTTC
. | . | TRBJ1-1 | TRBV29-1 | 12 | CSVGRGNTEAFF | TGCAGCGTTGGAAGGGGGAACACTGAAGCTTTCTTT
few | . | TRBJ2-1 | TRBV29-1 | 12 | CSVIPHEGEQFF | TGCAGCGTTATCCCACATGAGGGTGAGCAGTTCTTC
. | . | TRBJ2-7 | TRBV20-1 | 11 | CSARGVGEQYF | TGCAGTGCTAGGGGGGTAGGAGAGCAGTACTTC
. | . | TRBJ2-5 | TRBV2 | 15 | CASILAEKVQETQYF | TGTGCCAGCATTCTCGCGGAGAAAGTCCAAGAGACCCAGTACTTC
. | TRBD1 | TRBJ1-5 | TRBV15 | 15 | CATSRETGINQPQHF | TGTGCCACCAGCAGGGAGACAGGGATCAATCAGCCCCAGCATTTT
. | TRBD1 | TRBJ1-4 | TRBV30 | 15 | CAWSQGGPLSEKLFF | TGTGCCTGGAGCCAGGGGGGACCGCTTTCGGAAAAACTGTTTTTT
few | . | TRBJ2-2 | TRBV30 | 11 | CAWSAGRELFF | TGTGCCTGGAGTGCAGGGAGGGAGCTGTTTTTT
. | TRBD2 | TRBJ2-1 | TRBV10-3 | 15 | CAIKELAGIYNEQFF | TGTGCCATCAAGGAGCTAGCGGGCATCTACAATGAGCAGTTCTTC
. | . | TRBJ2-3 | TRBV2 | 13 | CASSERSPREQYF | TGTGCCAGCAGTGAACGGTCCCCGAGGGAGCAGTATTTT
few | . | TRBJ2-1 | TRBV21-1 | 15 | CASSKGSGSYNEQFF | TGTGCCAGCAGCAAAGGAAGCGGTTCCTACAATGAGCAGTTCTTC
few | TRBD1 | TRBJ2-7 | TRBV19 | 15 | CASSIPGTGSHEQYF | TGTGCCAGTAGTATACCCGGGACAGGGTCGCACGAGCAGTACTTC
few | . | TRBJ1-5 | TRBV25-1 | 15 | CASSDSGNSNQPQHF | TGTGCCAGCAGTGACTCGGGAAATAGCAATCAGCCCCAGCATTTT
few | TRBD1 | TRBJ2-3 | TRBV27 | 16 | CASSRDRDPSTDTQYF | TGTGCCAGCAGCCGAGACAGGGACCCTAGCACAGATACGCAGTATTTT
. | . | TRBJ1-4 | TRBV11-2 | 15 | CASSQWDTLAAKLFF | TGTGCCAGCAGCCAGTGGGACACGCTGGCGGCGAAACTGTTTTTT
few | . | TRBJ2-7 | TRBV7-3 | 13 | CASSPRVGHEQYF | TGTGCCAGCAGCCCAAGGGTCGGGCACGAGCAGTACTTC
. | . | TRBJ2-5 | TRBV9 | 15 | CASSVEWGRQETQYF | TGTGCCAGCAGCGTAGAGTGGGGGAGGCAAGAGACCCAGTACTTC
. | . | TRBJ2-7 | TRBV21-1 | 10 | CASSAKEQYF | TGTGCCAGCAGCGCTAAGGAGCAGTACTTC
. | . | TRBJ1-1 | TRBV25-1 | 12 | CASKWENTEAFF | TGTGCCAGCAAGTGGGAGAACACTGAAGCTTTCTTT
few | TRBD2 | TRBJ2-5 | TRBV2 | 15 | CASSDQAGRQETQYF | TGTGCCAGCAGTGACCAAGCGGGAAGACAAGAGACCCAGTACTTC